Below are 21 T cell receptor beta chains sequenced from a single sample in a study of blood T cells in healthy people across ages. For the second PCR, which ran for about 6 to 11 cycles, a sample-barcoded 5' primer and a J-beta primer mix were used. One entry per CDR3 protein, called by TCRdb with MiXCR from the 5' RACE reads. Here the sample spans roughly 1.5 million distinct CDR3 sequences, 42% being singletons. The sequencing input was blood. These receptors were taken from a woman aged 18 to 35 in good health.

The V call is TRBV24-1, the J call TRBJ2-7; 9 positions agree with TRBD1. The CDR3 consists of 16 residues. Germline CDR1 KGHDR, CDR2 SFDVKD. V was clipped by 5 bases and J by 1 base; unmatched bases: 8. CDR3 sequence reads: CATSGLGTGTSYEQYF. CDR3 nucleotides: TGTGCCACCAGTGGTCTGGGGACAGGGACTTCCTACGAGCAGTACTTC.

V gene TRBV7-8 combines with J gene TRBJ1-2; the D gene is possibly TRBD1 (6 bases). Trimming stripped 5 bases from V and 0 bases from J, with 13 bases between. The germline V gene encodes CDR1 SGHVS and CDR2 FQNEAQ. This CDR3 comprises 15 residues. This chain's CDR3 is CASSDLRGSNYGYTF. CDR3 nucleotide sequence: TGTGCCAGCAGCGACCTCAGGGGATCTAACTATGGCTACACCTTC.

This chain joins TRBV20-1 and TRBJ1-4; tentatively, D is TRBD1 (5 bases). From germline, CDR1 is DFQATT and CDR2 SNEGSKA (reference sequence). The V end was cut by 6 bases, the J end by 8 bases, with 16 bases between. CDR3 length: 13 amino acids. The CDR3 nucleotides are TGCAGTGCGAGGGTTTGGGGGGACGAAAAACTGTTTTTT. This translates into CSARVWGDEKLFF.

The rearrangement links TRBV5-1 to TRBJ2-5; D gene unclear. The V gene lost 2 bases and the J gene lost 3 bases, with 14 bases spanning the gap. Germline V gene lookup returns CDR1 SGHRS and CDR2 YFSETQ. The CDR3 is 15 residues long. Written as DNA, the CDR3 is TGCGCCAGCAGCTTATCCAGGAGCAGCGAAGAGACCCAGTACTTC. As protein: CASSLSRSSEETQYF.

The J gene is TRBJ1-1, the V gene TRBV25-1, with a tentative D call TRBD1 (5 bases). Trimming pared 5 bases from V and 1 base from J, leaving 14 bases between. This CDR3 has 15 residues. Per germline, CDR1 MGHDK and CDR2 SYGVNS. The CDR3 loop is CASSNRHGANTEAFF. DNA of the CDR3: TGTGCCAGCAGTAACCGACATGGGGCGAACACTGAAGCTTTCTTT. The whole variable domain, filled in from reference TRBV25-1 and TRBJ1-1, reads EADIYQTPRYLVIGTGKKITLECSQTMGHDKMYWYQQDPGMELHLIHYSYGVNSTEKGDLSSESTVSRIRTEHFPLTLESARPSHTSQYLCASSNRHGANTEAFFGQGTRLTVV.

Of note for this clonotype: One base away lies a much larger clone, so this may be a sequencing read error. The chain combines TRBV7-2 with TRBJ1-1; no firm D call. The CDR3 totals 15 residues. V was cut by 6 bases and J by 6 bases, with 20 bases left in between. From germline, CDR1 is SGHTA and CDR2 FQGNSA. The chain's CDR3 is CASSGDRVGMSEAFF. The DNA for the CDR3 is TGTGCCAGCAGTGGGGATAGGGTGGGAATGTCTGAAGCTTTCTTT. Drawing the rest from reference TRBV7-2 and TRBJ1-1, the complete variable domain is GAGVSQSPSNKVTEKGKDVELRCDPISGHTALYWYRQSLGQGLEFLIYFQGNSAPDKSGLPSDRFSAERTGGSVSTLTIQRTQQEDSAVYLCASSGDRVGMSEAFFGQGTRLTVV.

This clonotype was recorded at least ten times. The rearrangement links TRBV12-3 or TRBV12-4 to TRBJ2-1; D uncertain. V gave up 8 bases and J gave up 7 bases, with 18 bases separating them. CDR3 length: 14 residues. In nucleotides, the CDR3 is TGTGCCAGCGGAAGTTGGGAAGTTCCAAATGAGCAGTTCTTC. Translating it yields CASGSWEVPNEQFF.

This clonotype appeared many times. V gene TRBV7-6 combines with J gene TRBJ2-7; a possible D gene is TRBD2 (6 bases). Trimming shortened V by 2 bases and J by 5 bases, and 10 bases separated the two germline ends. There are 13 residues in the CDR3. Germline-derived CDR1 and CDR2 are SGHVS and FNYEAQ. DNA of the CDR3: TGTGCCAGCAGCTTAAGACTAGTTAACGAGCAGTACTTC. This gives the protein CASSLRLVNEQYF. The variable domain in full, completed from reference TRBV7-6 and TRBJ2-7, reads GAGVSQSPRYKVTKRGQDVALRCDPISGHVSLYWYRQALGQGPEFLTYFNYEAQQDKSGLPNDRFSAERPEGSISTLTIQRTEQRDSAMYRCASSLRLVNEQYFGPGTRLTVT.

There are a few counts of this clonotype. V gene TRBV29-1 combines with J gene TRBJ2-3, with a possible D match to TRBD1 (5 bases). The CDR3 runs 14 residues. Trimming removed 6 bases at V and 0 bases at J, with 13 bases between. Germline CDR1 is SQVTM and CDR2 is ANQGSEA. The CDR3 DNA follows: TGCAGCGTGAGGACAAGACTTAGCACAGATACGCAGTATTTT. This translates into CSVRTRLSTDTQYF.

This clonotype was observed many times. The V gene is TRBV20-1, the J gene TRBJ2-1, with 7 bases that match TRBD1. After removal of 6 bases from V and 1 base from J, the junction contained 6 bases not matched to a gene. CDR1 is DFQATT and CDR2 is SNEGSKA in the germline V gene (reference sequence). This CDR3 comprises 14 residues. The CDR3 nucleotides are TGCAGTGCAAAAACAGGGGCTTCCTACAATGAGCAGTTCTTC. It is translated as CSAKTGASYNEQFF.

The V call is TRBV6-2 or TRBV6-3, the J call TRBJ1-1, with D uncertain. V lost 2 bases and J 1 base, leaving 11 bases between the germline ends. The CDR3 extends over 15 amino acids. The germline gives CDR1 MNHEY, CDR2 SVGEGT. The DNA for the CDR3 is TGTGCCAGCAGTTACCCCACTCGGACGAACACTGAAGCTTTCTTT. This translates into CASSYPTRTNTEAFF.

This clonotype appeared a few times. The chain combines TRBV5-1 with TRBJ1-2; D unclear. The CDR3 loop spans 14 amino acids. V dropped 5 bases and J dropped 2 bases, with 13 bases sitting between them. Looked up from germline, CDR1 is SGHRS and CDR2 is YFSETQ. CDR3 in amino acids: CASSSSGINYGYTF. CDR3 coding DNA: TGCGCCAGCAGTTCCTCCGGGATCAACTATGGCTACACCTTC.

The gene calls are TRBV20-1 and TRBJ2-5, with 7 bases lining up with TRBD1. V lost 6 bases to trimming and J lost 4 bases; unmatched junction nucleotides: 5. From germline, CDR1 is DFQATT and CDR2 SNEGSKA (reference sequence). The CDR3 is 12 residues long. In DNA, the CDR3 is TGCAGTGCCAGATACAGGGGAGAGACCCAGTACTTC. This translates into CSARYRGETQYF.

This chain joins TRBV18 and TRBJ1-5; D is possibly TRBD1 (5 bases). This CDR3 region has 15 residues. Germline V gene data show CDR1 as KGHSH and CDR2 as LQKENI. Trimming took 3 bases from V and 0 from J, leaving 9 bases between them. The CDR3 DNA reads as TGTGCCAGCTCACCGGGGCGAGATAGCAATCAGCCCCAGCATTTT. Amino acid sequence: CASSPGRDSNQPQHF.

The V gene is TRBV27, the J gene TRBJ1-5; D is unresolved. Germline V gene sequence: CDR1 MNHEY, CDR2 SMNVEV (reference sequence). V gave up 6 bases and J gave up 4 bases, with 16 bases separating them. The CDR3 covers 15 residues. This CDR3 is CASSRGRGSNQPQHF. CDR3 nucleotides: TGTGCCAGCAGCCGCGGTAGAGGATCTAATCAGCCCCAGCATTTT.

This clonotype turned up a few times. V is TRBV6-2 or TRBV6-3 and J is TRBJ2-3, with TRBD2 matching over 7 bases. The CDR3 consists of 15 residues. V lost 6 bases, J lost 2 bases, and 8 bases stayed unmatched. The germline CDR1 and CDR2 sequences are MNHEY and SVGEGT. The CDR3 nucleotides read TGTGCCAGCAGCCAGACCCGGGACTACACAGATACGCAGTATTTT. It translates to CASSQTRDYTDTQYF.

The sample holds a few counts of this clonotype. The chain links TRBV27 to TRBJ2-4; 7 nucleotides match TRBD1. The tail of the sequence fits TRBJ2-7 better, so the J call may be wrong. The CDR3 contains 16 residues. Germline CDR1 MNHEY, CDR2 SMNVEV (reference sequence). The CDR3: CASSSYGQERTYEQYF. The DNA of the CDR3 is TGTGCCAGCAGTTCCTACGGACAGGAACGTACCTACGAGCAGTACTTC.

This chain joins TRBV12-3 or TRBV12-4 and TRBJ2-2; tentative D call: TRBD2 (5 bases). CDR3 length: 13 residues. V was pared by 6 bases and J by 4 bases, with 9 bases between. CDR3 nucleotides: TGTGCCAGCAGACAACTAGTCACCGGGGAGCTGTTTTTT. Protein: CASRQLVTGELFF.

This clonotype was counted a few times. The chain employs TRBV7-2 and TRBJ2-7; TRBD1 might be the D (6 bases). The CDR3 length is 16 residues. Deletions cut 4 bases from V and 4 bases from J, with 20 bases between. From germline, CDR1 is SGHTA and CDR2 FQGNSA. This CDR3 reads CASSSHRDTKTYEQYF. The DNA for the CDR3 is TGTGCCAGCAGCTCCCACCGGGACACAAAAACATACGAGCAGTACTTC.

This clonotype showed up just once. The chain recombines TRBV12-3 or TRBV12-4 with TRBJ2-7; 8 bases are a match to TRBD1. The V segment lost 7 bases and the J segment 6 bases; nucleotides outside the gene matches: 5. This CDR3 region has 12 residues. The CDR3 coding sequence is TGTGCCAGCACCCAGGGGGCTGGCGAGCAGTACTTC. Translated, it gives CASTQGAGEQYF.

This clonotype was detected a few times. V is TRBV20-1 and J is TRBJ1-4; a weak D match, TRBD1 (5 bases). Trimming cost V 0 bases and J 8 bases, with 13 bases left between them. This CDR3 comprises 14 residues. The germline V gene encodes CDR1 DFQATT and CDR2 SNEGSKA (reference sequence). CDR3 sequence: CSAREAGTSEKLFF. The CDR3 bases are TGCAGTGCTAGAGAAGCAGGGACTAGCGAAAAACTGTTTTTT.